This TCR beta chain was documented in a study of liver allograft versus peripheral blood T cells. Turning to the study itself: The authors compared T cell receptor repertoires in transplanted livers with recipients' peripheral blood repertoires. General study points: Repertoires found inside liver allografts reportedly differed from T cell receptor repertoires in peripheral blood.

Germline loops: CDR1 MGHDK, CDR2 SYGVNS. The CDR3 extends over 13 amino acids. V trimming: 5 bases; J trimming: 10 bases; junction bases outside the gene matches: 9. Via MiXCR, TCRdb re-called the reads, giving one row per CDR3 protein. In the table there are approximately 15,000 distinct CDR3 sequences, roughly 21% of which are singletons. Points on this clonotype: No antigen is known for it.

J is TRBJ1-1 and V is TRBV25-1, with TRBD1 identical over 8 bases. The sequence was obtained from a human patient who had a liver transplant. Some T cells may be provided by the graft donor. The CDR3 DNA reads TGTGCCAGCAGTCATACAGGGGGATCTTTAGCTTTCTTT. It codes for CASSHTGGSLAFF.